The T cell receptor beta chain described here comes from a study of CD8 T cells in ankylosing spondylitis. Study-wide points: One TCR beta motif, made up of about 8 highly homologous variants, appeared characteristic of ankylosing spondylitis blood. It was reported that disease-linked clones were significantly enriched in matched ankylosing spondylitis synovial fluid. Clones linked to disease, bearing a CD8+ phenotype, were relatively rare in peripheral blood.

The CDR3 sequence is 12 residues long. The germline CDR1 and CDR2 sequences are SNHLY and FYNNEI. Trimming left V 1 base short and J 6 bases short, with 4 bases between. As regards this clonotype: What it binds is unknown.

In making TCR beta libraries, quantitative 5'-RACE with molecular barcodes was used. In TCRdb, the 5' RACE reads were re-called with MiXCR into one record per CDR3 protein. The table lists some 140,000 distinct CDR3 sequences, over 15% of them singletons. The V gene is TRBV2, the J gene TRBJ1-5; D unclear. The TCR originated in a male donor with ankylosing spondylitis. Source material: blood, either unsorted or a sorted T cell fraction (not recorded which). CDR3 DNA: TGTGCCAGCAGTGAAGTGGGTCAGCCCCAGCATTTT. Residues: CASSEVGQPQHF. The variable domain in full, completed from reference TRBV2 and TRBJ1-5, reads EPEVTQTPSHQVTQMGQEVILRCVPISNHLYFYWYRQILGQKVEFLVSFYNNEISEKSEIFDDQFSVERPDGSNFTLKIRSTKLEDSAMYFCASSEVGQPQHFGDGTRLSIL.